The entry below describes one TCR beta chain. Profiling relied on immunoSEQ multiplex PCR, and the TCRdb table lists in-frame clones only, not all of them. This sample yields about 250,000 clones, of which over 75% are seen a single time; approximately 8.2% belongs to the top ten. After removal of 4 bases from V and 4 bases from J, the junction contained 10 bases not matched to a gene. CDR1 is LGHDT and CDR2 is YNNKEL in the germline V gene (reference sequence). The CDR3 has 16 amino acids. The data are from a study of blood T cell repertoires in COVID-19. Which cohort a participant joined came from the clinical history participants gave.

The sequence came from a woman in her 50s with acute COVID-19. The chain recombines TRBV3-1 (or the pseudogene TRBV3-2) with TRBJ2-5; the match to TRBD1 covers 9 bases. Specimen: PBMCs or T cells enriched from blood (not recorded which). DNA for the CDR3: TGTGCCAGCAGCCGCGGACAGGGGAGGGCCGGAGAGACCCAGTACTTC. Protein product: CASSRGQGRAGETQYF.